In this sample, the clone carrying this T cell receptor (beta chain) turned up a few times. The sample belongs to a study of blood T cell repertoires in COVID-19. Study information: Nucleic acid was either cDNA or gDNA, and it came from T cells, B-cell-depleted T cells, or PBMCs.

In the study's own analysis: Amplified reference gene primers provided the basis for estimating nucleated cell counts. Method: immunoSEQ multiplex PCR; TCRdb's copy keeps in-frame clones and lacks some. That table furnishes V, J and clone size, whereas the DNA furnished D and trimming. Altogether 60,000 or so clones are present, roughly 87% being singletons, with the ten largest covering about 1.6%. After removal of 6 bases from V and 7 bases from J, the junction contained 5 bases not matched to a gene. The CDR3 has 13 residues. Germline V CDR1 and CDR2: SNHLY, FYNNEI. The chain combines TRBV2 with TRBJ1-4; 7 nucleotides agree with TRBD1. The source is a man aged 55 to 70 with acute or convalescent COVID-19. The sequencing sample was made of peripheral blood. CDR3 sequence: CASSRQGSEKLFF. The CDR3 DNA sequence: TGTGCCAGCAGCCGACAGGGAAGTGAAAAACTGTTTTTT.